Sequencing of this T cell receptor beta chain was carried out in a study of blood T cell repertoires in COVID-19. The CDR3 totals 19 residues. Germline V lookup: CDR1 LNHDA, CDR2 SQIVND (reference sequence). V shed 6 bases and J shed 8 bases, with 32 bases lying between them. This clone has more than one count but fewer than ten. In the authors' methods: Estimation of nucleated cell counts relied on the amplification of reference gene primers. The method was immunoSEQ multiplex PCR; TCRdb's version includes in-frame clones alone and lacks a portion of them. V and J calls and clone size follow that table, whereas D and trimming were derived from the DNA. The table has approximately 68,000 clones, about 88% seen once.

This chain joins TRBV19 and TRBJ1-5; the D gene is possibly TRBD1 (5 bases). The sequence was obtained from a man between 65 and 85 years old with active or convalescent COVID-19. Specimen: peripheral blood. CDR3 nucleotides: TGTGCCAGTAGCACATCGGGCAGAGTTCTACAGGCAATAGTCAAGCCCCAGCATTTT. Its protein is CASSTSGRVLQAIVKPQHF.